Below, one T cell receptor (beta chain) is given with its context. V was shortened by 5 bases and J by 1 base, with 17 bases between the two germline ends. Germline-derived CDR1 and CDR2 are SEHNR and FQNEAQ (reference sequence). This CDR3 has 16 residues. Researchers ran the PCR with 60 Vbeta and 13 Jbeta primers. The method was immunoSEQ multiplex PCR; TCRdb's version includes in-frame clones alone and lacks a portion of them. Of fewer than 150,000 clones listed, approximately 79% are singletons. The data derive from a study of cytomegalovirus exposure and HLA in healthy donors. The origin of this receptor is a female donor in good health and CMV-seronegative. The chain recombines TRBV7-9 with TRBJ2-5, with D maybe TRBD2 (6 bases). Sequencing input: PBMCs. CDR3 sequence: CASSIFSGTGQETQYF. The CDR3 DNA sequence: TGTGCCAGCAGCATATTTAGTGGGACTGGCCAAGAGACCCAGTACTTC.